This T cell receptor beta chain stems from a study of glioma-infiltrating T cells after dendritic cell vaccination. Overall study: Patients had newly diagnosed or recurrent glioblastoma and received dendritic cell vaccines.

Germline-derived CDR1 and CDR2 are SGHNT and YYREEE (reference sequence). V lost 4 bases, J lost 2 bases, and 16 bases lay in between. The CDR3 loop spans 15 amino acids. The immunoSEQ assay amplified TCRB CDR3 from up to 2 ug DNA. Assay used: immunoSEQ multiplex PCR; TCRdb lists only in-frame clones, some missing. The sample includes tens of thousands of clones, 85% seen only once; the top ten take 8.5%. Time point specified: after dendritic cell vaccination, including at tumor progression/relapse. Isocitrate dehydrogenase mutation was absent in all glioblastoma patients. PBMC sampling occurred before vaccination, two weeks after the third dose, and at progression.

The chain links TRBV5-4 to TRBJ2-7; D is perhaps TRBD2 (6 bases). The source of this sequence is a human donor with glioblastoma. The material was blood, obtained after dendritic cell vaccination. In DNA form, the CDR3 reads TGTGCCAGCAGCCTTTCGTTTGGAGGGGCCTACGAGCAGTACTTC. This gives the protein CASSLSFGGAYEQYF. The variable domain in full, completed from reference TRBV5-4 and TRBJ2-7, reads ETGVTQSPTHLIKTRGQQVTLRCSSQSGHNTVSWYQQALGQGPQFIFQYYREEENGRGNFPPRFSGLQFPNYSSELNVNALELDDSALYLCASSLSFGGAYEQYFGPGTRLTVT.